The present T cell receptor (beta chain) was sequenced within a study of blood T cell repertoires in COVID-19. The table came from immunoSEQ multiplex PCR; TCRdb's copy has only in-frame clones and leaves some out. The sample has 80,000 to 100,000 clones, less than 85% seen once. Sequencing used peripheral blood. The receptor's source is a man aged 70-80 years with active or convalescent COVID-19.

This CDR3 reads CASSQPALASGQETQYF. The CDR3 DNA follows: TGTGCCAGCAGCCAGCCGGCCCTGGCTAGCGGTCAAGAGACCCAGTACTTC. The chain combines TRBV3-1 (or the pseudogene TRBV3-2) with TRBJ2-5; 7 bases are a match to TRBD2. The CDR3 extends over 17 amino acids. Germline V gives CDR1 LGHDT, CDR2 YNNKEL (reference sequence). J gave up 2 bases and V 3 bases, and 12 bases lay outside the gene matches.